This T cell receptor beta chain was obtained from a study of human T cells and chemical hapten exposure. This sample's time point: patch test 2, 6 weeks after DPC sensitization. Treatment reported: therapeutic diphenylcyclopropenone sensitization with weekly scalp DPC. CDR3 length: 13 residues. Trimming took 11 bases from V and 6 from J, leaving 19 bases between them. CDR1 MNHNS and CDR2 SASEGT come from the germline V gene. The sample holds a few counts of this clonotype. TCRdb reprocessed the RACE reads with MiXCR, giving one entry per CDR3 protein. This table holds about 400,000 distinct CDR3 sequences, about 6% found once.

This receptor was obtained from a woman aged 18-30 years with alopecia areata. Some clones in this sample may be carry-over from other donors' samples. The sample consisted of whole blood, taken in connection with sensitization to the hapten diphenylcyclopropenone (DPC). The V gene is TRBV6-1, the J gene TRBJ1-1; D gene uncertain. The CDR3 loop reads CASRSLLGAEAFF. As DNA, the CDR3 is TGTGCCTCCCGTAGCCTCTTAGGCGCTGAAGCTTTCTTT.